The present T cell receptor (beta chain) was sequenced within a study of cytomegalovirus exposure and HLA in healthy donors. The PCR was carried out with 60 Vbeta primers and 13 Jbeta primers. Some clones are missing from TCRdb's copy, which holds only in-frame ones; the method was immunoSEQ multiplex PCR. The sample gives around 90,000 clones, 70% to 80% of which show up once; around 3% is in the top ten. This TCR derives from a male donor in good health and CMV-seropositive. What was sequenced was PBMCs.

The CDR3: CASSPGTGLSGANVLTF. In DNA, the CDR3 is TGTGCCAGCAGCCCGGGGACAGGTCTCTCTGGGGCCAACGTCCTGACTTTC. The chain combines TRBV5-4 with TRBJ2-6, with 8 bases fitting TRBD1. This CDR3 contains 17 residues. V lost 4 bases and J lost 0; bases outside the gene matches: 6. Germline CDR1 and CDR2: SGHNT and YYREEE (reference sequence). The full variable domain, with the rest looked up from reference TRBV5-4 and TRBJ2-6, is ETGVTQSPTHLIKTRGQQVTLRCSSQSGHNTVSWYQQALGQGPQFIFQYYREEENGRGNFPPRFSGLQFPNYSSELNVNALELDDSALYLCASSPGTGLSGANVLTFGAGSRLTVL.